These 3 T cell receptor beta chains originate from one sample sequenced in a study of T-cell memory formation after mild COVID-19. MiXCR was run by TCRdb on the 5' RACE reads, yielding one entry per CDR3 protein. This sample has about 350,000 distinct CDR3 sequences, with roughly an eighth found just once. Sequenced material: PBMCs or a T cell subset sorted from them (not recorded which). The receptors derive from a man aged 18 to 29 who had mild COVID-19 (a few samples of this study predate the infection). Cell type and time point are not known.

The sample holds a few counts of this clonotype. The chain couples TRBV7-2 to TRBJ2-5, with 14 bases lining up with TRBD2. Germline V CDR1 and CDR2: SGHTA, FQGNSA. Losses at the gene ends were 8 bases for V and 4 bases for J; bases not matched to a gene: 3. The CDR3 covers 14 residues. CDR3 loop: CASATSGGGETQYF. DNA of the CDR3: TGTGCCAGCGCGACTAGCGGGGGGGGAGAGACCCAGTACTTC.

This clonotype occurred a few times. The chain is built from TRBV24-1 and TRBJ2-1; D is perhaps TRBD2 (5 bases). The CDR3 has 13 residues. The germline V gene encodes CDR1 KGHDR and CDR2 SFDVKD. The V end was cut by 3 bases, the J end by 7 bases, with 9 bases between. The chain's CDR3 is CATSDPTGNEQFF. The CDR3 DNA follows: TGTGCCACCAGTGATCCGACGGGGAATGAGCAGTTCTTC.

There are many counts of this clonotype. The J gene is TRBJ2-3, the V gene TRBV5-1; D call uncertain. Trimming took off 4 bases at V and 0 bases at J, with 9 bases between the two ends. In germline, CDR1 is SGHRS, CDR2 YFSETQ. This CDR3 has 14 amino acids. This CDR3 is CASSPSTSTDTQYF. CDR3 coding DNA: TGCGCCAGCAGCCCCAGTACTAGCACAGATACGCAGTATTTT.